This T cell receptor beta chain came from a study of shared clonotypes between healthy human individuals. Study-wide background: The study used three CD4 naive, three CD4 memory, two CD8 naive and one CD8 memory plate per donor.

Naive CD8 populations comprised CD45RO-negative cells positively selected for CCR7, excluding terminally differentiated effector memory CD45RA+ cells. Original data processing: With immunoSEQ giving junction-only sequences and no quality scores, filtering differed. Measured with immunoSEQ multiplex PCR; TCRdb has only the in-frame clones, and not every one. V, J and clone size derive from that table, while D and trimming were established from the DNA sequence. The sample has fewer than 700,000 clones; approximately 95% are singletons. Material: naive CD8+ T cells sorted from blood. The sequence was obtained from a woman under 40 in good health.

For the CDR3, the DNA is TGTGCCAGCAGTCTGGGACATATCGGGGAGCTGTTTTTT. Its protein product is CASSLGHIGELFF. V gene TRBV27 combines with J gene TRBJ2-2, with D perhaps matching TRBD1 (6 bases). Germline V gives CDR1 MNHEY, CDR2 SMNVEV (reference sequence). The V end was cut by 5 bases, the J end by 7 bases, with 11 bases between. There are 13 residues in the CDR3.